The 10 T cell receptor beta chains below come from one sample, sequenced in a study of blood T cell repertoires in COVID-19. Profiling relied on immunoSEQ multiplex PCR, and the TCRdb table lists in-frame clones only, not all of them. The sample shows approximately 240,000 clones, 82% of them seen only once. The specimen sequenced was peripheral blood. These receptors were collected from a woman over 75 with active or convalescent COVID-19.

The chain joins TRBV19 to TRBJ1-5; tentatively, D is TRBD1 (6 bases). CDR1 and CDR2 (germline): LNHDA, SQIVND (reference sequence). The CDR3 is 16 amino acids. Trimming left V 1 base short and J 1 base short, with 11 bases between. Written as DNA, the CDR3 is TGTGCCAGTAGTATAGGCGTGGGGGCCAGCAATCAGCCCCAGCATTTT. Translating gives CASSIGVGASNQPQHF.

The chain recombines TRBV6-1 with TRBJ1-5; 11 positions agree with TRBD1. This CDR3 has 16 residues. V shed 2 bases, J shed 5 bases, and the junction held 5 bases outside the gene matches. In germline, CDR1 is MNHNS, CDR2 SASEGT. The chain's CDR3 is CASSETRTGGDQPQHF. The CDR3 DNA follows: TGTGCCAGCAGTGAAACCCGGACAGGGGGCGATCAGCCCCAGCATTTT.

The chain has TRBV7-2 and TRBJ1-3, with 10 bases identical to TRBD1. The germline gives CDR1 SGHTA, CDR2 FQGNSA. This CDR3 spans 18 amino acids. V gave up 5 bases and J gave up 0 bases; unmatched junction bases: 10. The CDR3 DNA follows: TGTGCCAGCAGCCGGACAGGGGGAGTCCTTTTCTCTGGAAACACCATATATTTT. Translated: CASSRTGGVLFSGNTIYF.

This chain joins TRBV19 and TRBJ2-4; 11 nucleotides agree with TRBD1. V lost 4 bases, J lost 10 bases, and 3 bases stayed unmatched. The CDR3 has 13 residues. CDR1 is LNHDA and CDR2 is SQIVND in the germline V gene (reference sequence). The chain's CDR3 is CASSRGTGGIQYF. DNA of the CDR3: TGTGCCAGTAGTAGAGGGACAGGGGGGATTCAGTACTTC. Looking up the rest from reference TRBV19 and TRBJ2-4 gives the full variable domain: DGGITQSPKYLFRKEGQNVTLSCEQNLNHDAMYWYRQDPGQGLRLIYYSQIVNDFQKGDIAEGYSVSREKKESFPLTVTSAQKNPTAFYLCASSRGTGGIQYFGAGTRLSVL.

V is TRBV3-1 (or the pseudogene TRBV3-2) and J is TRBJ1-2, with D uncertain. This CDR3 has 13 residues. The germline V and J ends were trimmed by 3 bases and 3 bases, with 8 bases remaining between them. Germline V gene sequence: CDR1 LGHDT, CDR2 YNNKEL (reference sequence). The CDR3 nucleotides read TGTGCCAGCAGCCAGACACCCGACTATGGCTACACCTTC. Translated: CASSQTPDYGYTF.

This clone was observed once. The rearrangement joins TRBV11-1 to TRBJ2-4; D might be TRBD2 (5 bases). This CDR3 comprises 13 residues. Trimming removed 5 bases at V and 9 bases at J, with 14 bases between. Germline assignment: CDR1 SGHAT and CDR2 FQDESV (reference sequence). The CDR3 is CASSPDPGSIQYF. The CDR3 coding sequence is TGTGCCAGCAGCCCAGACCCTGGGAGCATTCAGTACTTC. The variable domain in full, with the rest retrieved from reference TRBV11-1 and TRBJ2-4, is EAEVAQSPRYKITEKSQAVAFWCDPISGHATLYWYRQILGQGPELLVQFQDESVVDDSQLPKDRFSAERLKGVDSTLKIQPAELGDSAMYLCASSPDPGSIQYFGAGTRLSVL.

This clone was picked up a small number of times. This CDR3 is CASSPGQGGSGELFF. The CDR3 nucleotides read TGCGCCAGCAGCCCAGGTCAAGGGGGTTCCGGGGAGCTGTTTTTT. V and J are TRBV5-1 and TRBJ2-2; tentative D call: TRBD1 (6 bases). The V end was cut by 4 bases, the J end by 6 bases, with 16 bases between. The CDR3 extends over 15 amino acids. Germline CDR1 SGHRS, CDR2 YFSETQ.

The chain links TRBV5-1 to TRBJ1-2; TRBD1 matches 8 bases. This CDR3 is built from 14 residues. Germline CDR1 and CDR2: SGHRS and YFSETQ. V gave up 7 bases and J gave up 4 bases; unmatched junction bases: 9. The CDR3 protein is CASHLTGGSYGYTF. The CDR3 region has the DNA TGCGCCAGCCACTTAACAGGGGGGTCCTATGGCTACACCTTC.

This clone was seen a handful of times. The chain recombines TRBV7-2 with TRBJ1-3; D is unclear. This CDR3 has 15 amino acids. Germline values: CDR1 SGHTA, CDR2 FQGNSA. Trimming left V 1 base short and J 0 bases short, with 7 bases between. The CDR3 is CASSLGLSSGNTIYF. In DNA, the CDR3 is TGTGCCAGCAGCTTAGGCCTGAGCTCTGGAAACACCATATATTTT.

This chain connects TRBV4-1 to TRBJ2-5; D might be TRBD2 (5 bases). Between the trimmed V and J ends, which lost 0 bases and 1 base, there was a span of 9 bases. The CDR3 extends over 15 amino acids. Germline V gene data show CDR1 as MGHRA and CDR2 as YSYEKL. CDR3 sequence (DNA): TGCGCCAGCAGCCAAGATCGACTATCCCAAGAGACCCAGTACTTC. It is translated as CASSQDRLSQETQYF.